One sample yielded the 16 T cell receptor beta chains listed below, sequenced in a study of CD8 T cells in Susac syndrome. Reverse transcription of 0.5 to 1 ug RNA used random hexamers. TCRdb processed the immunoSEQ multiplex PCR reads anew with MiXCR; each CDR3 protein has one entry. In the table there are 200,000 to 300,000 distinct CDR3 sequences, almost 97% of which are singletons. Sequencing was performed on CD4+ T cells from PBMCs. The receptors here all came from a human donor with Susac syndrome.

The count of this clonotype is one. This chain links TRBV29-1 with TRBJ2-1; no clear D. The CDR3 is 10 amino acids. Germline assignment: CDR1 SQVTM and CDR2 ANQGSEA. Trimming left V 7 bases short and J 13 bases short, with 14 bases between. The CDR3, as DNA: TGCAGCGCATCGATTGAGGTCCAGTTCTTC. It encodes CSASIEVQFF.

CDR3: CATSRARQGRIMGQPQHF. The CDR3 coding sequence is TGTGCCACCAGCAGGGCCCGACAGGGGAGGATAATGGGTCAGCCCCAGCATTTT. This sequence joins TRBV15 and TRBJ1-5; 8 bases map to TRBD1. This CDR3 has 18 amino acids. Trimming at V came to 3 bases and at J to 6 bases, leaving 16 bases not matched to a gene. CDR1 is LNHNV and CDR2 is YYDKDF in the germline V gene (reference sequence).

This chain uses TRBV24-1 with TRBJ2-5, with unresolved D. Per germline, CDR1 KGHDR and CDR2 SFDVKD. The CDR3 is 13 amino acids. V dropped 6 bases and J dropped 5 bases, with 12 bases sitting between them. DNA of the CDR3: TGTGCCACCAGTTCTAGATTAGGGGAGACCCAGTACTTC. The encoded protein is CATSSRLGETQYF.

The chain uses TRBV11-1 and TRBJ2-2; D is possibly TRBD2 (5 bases). The CDR3 covers 13 residues. V was cut by 8 bases and J by 1 base, with 8 bases left in between. The V gene's germline CDR1 is SGHAT and CDR2 FQDESV (reference sequence). The CDR3 loop reads CASASQNTGELFF. As DNA, the CDR3 is TGTGCCAGCGCTAGCCAGAACACCGGGGAGCTGTTTTTT.

V usage is TRBV20-1 and J usage is TRBJ2-3; TRBD2 agrees at 7 bases. The ends lost 5 bases at V and 0 bases at J; junction bases unmatched: 8. CDR1 and CDR2 (germline): DFQATT, SNEGSKA (reference sequence). CDR3 size: 15 residues. CDR3 region: CSAPPGGSSTDTQYF. For the CDR3, the DNA is TGCAGTGCTCCCCCTGGCGGGAGTAGCACAGATACGCAGTATTTT.

This clonotype occurred once. V gene TRBV24-1 combines with J gene TRBJ2-3; D is perhaps TRBD1 (6 bases). V lost 4 bases to trimming and J lost 6 bases, with 16 bases between them. Per germline, CDR1 KGHDR and CDR2 SFDVKD. This CDR3 has 15 residues. The CDR3, as DNA: TGTGCCACCAGTGACACTGGACAGTTCGGCGATACGCAGTATTTT. It encodes CATSDTGQFGDTQYF.

This chain joins TRBV29-1 and TRBJ1-1; a weak D match, TRBD1 (6 bases). Trimming pared 7 bases from V and 1 base from J, leaving 13 bases between. This CDR3 contains 13 residues. Per the germline V gene, CDR1 is SQVTM and CDR2 is ANQGSEA. CDR3 loop: CSESGHPNTEAFF. For the CDR3, the DNA is TGCAGCGAATCGGGACACCCGAACACTGAAGCTTTCTTT.

The J gene is TRBJ1-1, the V gene TRBV20-1; D is unresolved. This CDR3 is built from 13 residues. Germline loops: CDR1 DFQATT, CDR2 SNEGSKA (reference sequence). The V and J ends lost 2 bases and 4 bases respectively, with 11 bases between them. CDR3 in amino acids: CSARQDRGTEAFF. The CDR3 coding sequence is TGCAGTGCTAGACAGGATCGGGGCACTGAAGCTTTCTTT.

Only one count was recorded for this clonotype. J is TRBJ2-2 and V is TRBV5-4; 11 bases are shared with TRBD2. The CDR3 sequence is 15 residues long. Germline loops: CDR1 SGHNT, CDR2 YYREEE (reference sequence). Trimming took 3 bases from V and 3 from J; bases not matched to a gene: 1. CDR3 in amino acids: CASSWTSGYTGELFF. CDR3 DNA: TGTGCCAGCAGCTGGACTAGCGGGTACACCGGGGAGCTGTTTTTT.

The chain combines TRBV4-1 with TRBJ2-5, with D unresolved. The length of the CDR3 is 14 residues. V was cut by 2 bases and J by 5 bases, with 12 bases left in between. CDR1 is MGHRA and CDR2 is YSYEKL in the germline V gene. In nucleotides, the CDR3 is TGCGCCAGCAGCCAAACTCCATTAGGGGAGACCCAGTACTTC. This sequence encodes CASSQTPLGETQYF.

The chain couples TRBV12-3 or TRBV12-4 to TRBJ2-5; the D gene could be TRBD1 or TRBD2 (5 bases each). V was clipped by 1 base and J by 5 bases, with 14 bases between them. The CDR3 sequence is 15 residues long. The CDR3 spells CASSLGFTGAETQYF. The CDR3 DNA is TGTGCCAGCAGTTTAGGTTTCACCGGGGCGGAGACCCAGTACTTC.

The chain links TRBV20-1 to TRBJ2-1, with 7 bases fitting TRBD2. The junction had 14 bases not matched to a gene; V was cut back by 6 bases and J by 9 bases. The CDR3 extends over 14 amino acids. From germline, CDR1 is DFQATT and CDR2 SNEGSKA (reference sequence). The CDR3 nucleotides read TGCAGTGCGGCCCTCGGCGGGAGTTCGTCTGAGCAGTTCTTC. Amino acids: CSAALGGSSSEQFF.

The chain couples TRBV28 to TRBJ2-3; D is perhaps TRBD2 (6 bases). V dropped 4 bases and J dropped 4 bases, with 12 bases sitting between them. Germline CDR1 reads MDHEN; CDR2 reads SYDVKM. This CDR3 spans 14 amino acids. CDR3 protein: CASSSGWGADTQYF. The CDR3 DNA sequence: TGTGCCAGCAGTTCCGGCTGGGGGGCAGATACGCAGTATTTT.

The chain joins TRBV7-2 to TRBJ2-7; D is uncertain. This CDR3 comprises 12 residues. The V end was cut by 1 base, the J end by 5 bases, with 6 bases between. Germline CDR1 is SGHTA and CDR2 is FQGNSA. CDR3 loop: CASSLESHEQYF. The DNA of the CDR3 is TGTGCCAGCAGCTTAGAGTCCCACGAGCAGTACTTC.

J is TRBJ2-1 and V is TRBV20-1; 9 bases are shared with TRBD2. Trimming at V came to 3 bases and at J to 2 bases, leaving 2 bases not matched to a gene. The CDR3 length is 14 residues. Germline CDR1 and CDR2: DFQATT and SNEGSKA (reference sequence). CDR3 bases: TGCAGTGCTAGGAGCGGGAGGCCCTACAATGAGCAGTTCTTC. It translates to CSARSGRPYNEQFF.

J is TRBJ2-2 and V is TRBV25-1, with 15 nucleotides matching TRBD2. The CDR3 is 17 residues long. V shed 4 bases, J shed 6 bases, and the junction held 6 bases outside the gene matches. The germline CDR1 and CDR2 sequences are MGHDK and SYGVNS. The CDR3 region is CASSGGLAGGRAGELFF. DNA for the CDR3: TGTGCCAGCAGTGGGGGACTAGCGGGAGGTCGGGCCGGGGAGCTGTTTTTT.